This TCR beta chain was identified during a study of T-cell memory formation after mild COVID-19. Study observations and caveats: The appearance of some responding clones in pre-infection memory suggested that cross-reactive memory joined.

The CDR3 extends over 14 amino acids. The germline gives CDR1 SGHDT, CDR2 YYEEEE. With V trimmed by 0 bases and J by 5 bases, 4 bases remained unmatched. This clonotype was picked up many times. As yet, its antigen is unknown. TCRdb passed the 5' RACE reads through MiXCR, listing each CDR3 protein once. The table shows 44,000 or so distinct CDR3 sequences, with 8.5% to 10% occurring only once. The receptor was derived from an adult woman who had mild COVID-19 (a few samples of this study predate the infection). Cell type and time point are not known. The chain combines TRBV5-6 with TRBJ2-5; 7 bases fit TRBD1. The source material was PBMCs or a T cell subset sorted from them (not recorded which). The CDR3 nucleotides are TGTGCCAGCAGCTTGGCCACCAGGGGGGAGACCCAGTACTTC. It codes for CASSLATRGETQYF. The entire variable domain, with the rest obtained from reference TRBV5-6 and TRBJ2-5, is as follows: DAGVTQSPTHLIKTRGQQVTLRCSPKSGHDTVSWYQQALGQGPQFIFQYYEEEERQRGNFPDRFSGHQFPNYSSELNVNALLLGDSALYLCASSLATRGETQYFGPGTRLLVL.